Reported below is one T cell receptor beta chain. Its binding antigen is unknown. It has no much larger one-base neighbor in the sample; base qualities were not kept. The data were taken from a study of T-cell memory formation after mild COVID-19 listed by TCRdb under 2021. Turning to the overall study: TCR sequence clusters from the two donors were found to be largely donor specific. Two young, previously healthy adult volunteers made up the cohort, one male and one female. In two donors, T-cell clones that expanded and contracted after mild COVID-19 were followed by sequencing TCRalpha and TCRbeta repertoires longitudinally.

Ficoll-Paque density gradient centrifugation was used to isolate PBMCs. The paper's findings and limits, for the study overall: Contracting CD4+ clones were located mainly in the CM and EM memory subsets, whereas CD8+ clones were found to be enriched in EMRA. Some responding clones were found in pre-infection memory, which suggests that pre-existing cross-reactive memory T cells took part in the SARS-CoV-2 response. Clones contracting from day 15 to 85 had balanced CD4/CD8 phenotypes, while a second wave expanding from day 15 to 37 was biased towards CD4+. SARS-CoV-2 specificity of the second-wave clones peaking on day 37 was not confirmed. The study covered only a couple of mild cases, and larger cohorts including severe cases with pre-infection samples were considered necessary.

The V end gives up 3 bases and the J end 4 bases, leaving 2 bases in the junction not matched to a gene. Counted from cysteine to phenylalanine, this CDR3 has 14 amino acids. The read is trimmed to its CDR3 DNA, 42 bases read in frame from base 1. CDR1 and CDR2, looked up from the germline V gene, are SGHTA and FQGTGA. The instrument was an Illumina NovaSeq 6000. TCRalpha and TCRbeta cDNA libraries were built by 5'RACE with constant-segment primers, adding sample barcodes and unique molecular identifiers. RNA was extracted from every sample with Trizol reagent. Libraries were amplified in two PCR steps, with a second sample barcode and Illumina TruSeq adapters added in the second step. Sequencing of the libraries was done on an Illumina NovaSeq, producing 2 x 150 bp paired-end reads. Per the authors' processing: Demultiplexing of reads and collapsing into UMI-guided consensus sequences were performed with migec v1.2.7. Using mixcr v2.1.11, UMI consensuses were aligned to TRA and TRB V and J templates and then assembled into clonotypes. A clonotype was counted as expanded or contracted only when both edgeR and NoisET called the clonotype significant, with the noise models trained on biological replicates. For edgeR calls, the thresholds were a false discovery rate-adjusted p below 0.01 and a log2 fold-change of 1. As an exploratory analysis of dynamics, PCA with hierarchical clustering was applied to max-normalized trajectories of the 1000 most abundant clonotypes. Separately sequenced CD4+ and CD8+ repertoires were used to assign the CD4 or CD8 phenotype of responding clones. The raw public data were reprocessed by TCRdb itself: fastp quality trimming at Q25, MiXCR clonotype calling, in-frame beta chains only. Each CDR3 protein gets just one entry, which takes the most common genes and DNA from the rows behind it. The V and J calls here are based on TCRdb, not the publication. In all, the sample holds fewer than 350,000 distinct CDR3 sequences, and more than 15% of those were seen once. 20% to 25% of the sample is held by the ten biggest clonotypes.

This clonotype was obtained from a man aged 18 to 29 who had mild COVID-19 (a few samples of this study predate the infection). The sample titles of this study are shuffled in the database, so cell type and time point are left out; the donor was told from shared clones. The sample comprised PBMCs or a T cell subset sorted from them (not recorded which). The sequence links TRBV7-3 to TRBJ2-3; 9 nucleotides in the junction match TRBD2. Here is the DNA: TGTGCCAGCAGCTTCGGGACTAGCTCAGATACGCAGTATTTT. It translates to CASSFGTSSDTQYF.